Shown below are 32 T cell receptor beta chains from a single sample sequenced in a study of regulatory T cells in long-lasting Graves disease. The time point was: newly diagnosed GD, antithyroid drugs for less than 3 months. After RNA was extracted from PBMCs, the TCR library was made from it. Library construction for TCR beta used iRepertoire HTBI primers and Arm-PCR of CDR3 regions. Via MiXCR, TCRdb re-called the multiplex PCR reads, giving one row per CDR3 protein. The sample has approximately 390,000 distinct CDR3 sequences, about 16% seen once; the top ten hold around 21%. This same sample was also taken into another study, of T cells in Graves' hyperthyroidism and ophthalmopathy.

The starting material was peripheral blood mononuclear cells (PBMCs), obtained at new diagnosis, from a patient treated with antithyroid drugs. The receptors were sampled from a woman aged 18-30 years with Graves disease.

The chain is built from TRBV20-1 and TRBJ2-7, with 11 bases aligning to TRBD1. This CDR3 contains 17 residues. The V and J ends lost 5 bases and 4 bases, in that order; junction bases with no gene match: 16. Looked up from germline, CDR1 is DFQATT and CDR2 is SNEGSKA (reference sequence). The CDR3 DNA follows: TGCAGTGCTGAAGGACAGGGGGCGTTAACGGTATTGTACGAGCAGTACTTC. This encodes CSAEGQGALTVLYEQYF.

There are a few counts of this clonotype. V is TRBV6-4 and J is TRBJ1-1; D is uncertain. Per germline, CDR1 MRHNA and CDR2 SNTAGT. Deletions cut 7 bases from V and 5 bases from J, with 20 bases between. This CDR3 has 15 amino acids. CDR3 loop: CASKIRGLGSTEAFF. The DNA of the CDR3 is TGTGCCAGCAAAATACGAGGGTTGGGGTCAACTGAAGCTTTCTTT.

This clonotype was counted only a few times. The gene calls are TRBV15 and TRBJ1-1; D gene unclear. The CDR3 totals 13 residues. Trimming took off 3 bases at V and 0 bases at J, with 5 bases between the two ends. From germline, CDR1 is LNHNV and CDR2 YYDKDF (reference sequence). DNA for the CDR3: TGTGCCACCAGCAGGCAGATGAACACTGAAGCTTTCTTT. Translation gives CATSRQMNTEAFF. The full variable domain, completed using reference TRBV15 and TRBJ1-1, is DAMVIQNPRYQVTQFGKPVTLSCSQTLNHNVMYWYQQKSSQAPKLLFHYYDKDFNNEADTPDNFQSRRPNTSFCFLDIRSPGLGDTAMYLCATSRQMNTEAFFGQGTRLTVV.

The V gene is TRBV6-5, the J gene TRBJ2-3; 14 bases fit TRBD2. The V and J ends lost 0 bases and 5 bases, in that order; junction bases with no gene match: 4. Germline assignment: CDR1 MNHEY and CDR2 SVGAGI. The CDR3 extends over 17 amino acids. CDR3 residues: CASSYSGTSGSLDTQYF. CDR3 DNA: TGTGCCAGCAGTTACTCCGGGACTAGCGGGAGCTTAGATACGCAGTATTTT.

The V call is TRBV13, the J call TRBJ1-1; the match to TRBD1 covers 9 bases. The V gene end was trimmed by 0 bases and the J gene end by 5 bases; junction bases not matched to a gene: 4. CDR1 PRHDT and CDR2 FYEKMQ come from the germline V gene (reference sequence). The CDR3 is 15 residues long. CDR3 in amino acids: CASSLGQGAHTEAFF. The DNA for the CDR3 is TGTGCCAGCAGCTTAGGACAGGGGGCGCATACTGAAGCTTTCTTT.

This clonotype was recorded a few times. The V and J genes are TRBV15 and TRBJ1-1, with 7 bases matching TRBD1. This CDR3 is built from 15 residues. Germline loops: CDR1 LNHNV, CDR2 YYDKDF (reference sequence). Germline trimming cut 2 bases from V and 3 bases from J; bases unmatched to any gene: 6. The CDR3 DNA is TGTGCCACCAGCAGACCCACAGGGGCGTACACTGAAGCTTTCTTT. It translates to CATSRPTGAYTEAFF.

This clonotype was seen ten or more times. J is TRBJ2-2 and V is TRBV15, with TRBD1 identical over 8 bases. Unmatched junction bases numbered 3, after V lost 8 bases and J lost 1 base. Germline V lookup: CDR1 LNHNV, CDR2 YYDKDF (reference sequence). CDR3 size: 14 residues. CDR3 DNA: TGTGCCACCCAGGGGGCCCTGAACACCGGGGAGCTGTTTTTT. It encodes CATQGALNTGELFF.

The chain is built from TRBV28 and TRBJ2-7, with D uncertain. The CDR3 is 18 amino acids. Trimming removed 3 bases at V and 0 bases at J, with 21 bases between. Germline CDR1 reads MDHEN; CDR2 reads SYDVKM. In nucleotides, the CDR3 is TGTGCCAGCAGTTTTGAATCTGGTAGTGTGGGTAGCTCCTACGAGCAGTACTTC. Encoded protein: CASSFESGSVGSSYEQYF.

This clonotype occurred many times. CDR3 bases: TGTGCCAGCAGCCATGGACAGGGGGAAGCTTTCTTT. Residues: CASSHGQGEAFF. The chain joins TRBV7-3 to TRBJ1-1; 9 bases line up with TRBD1. Germline values: CDR1 SGHTA, CDR2 FQGTGA. Unmatched junction bases numbered 3, after V lost 5 bases and J lost 8 bases. The CDR3 runs to 12 residues.

The V gene is TRBV27, the J gene TRBJ1-4; unclear D gene. Trimming took off 0 bases at V and 1 base at J, with 9 bases between the two ends. There are 16 residues in the CDR3. CDR1 is MNHEY and CDR2 is SMNVEV in the germline V gene (reference sequence). CDR3 region: CASSLSGTLTNEKLFF. In DNA form, the CDR3 reads TGTGCCAGCAGTTTATCCGGAACCCTAACTAATGAAAAACTGTTTTTT.

The sample holds many counts of this clonotype. V is TRBV7-9 and J is TRBJ2-1; D is perhaps TRBD2 (5 bases). The CDR3 is 15 residues long. Trimming stripped 1 base from V and 4 bases from J, with 11 bases between. Germline V gene lookup returns CDR1 SEHNR and CDR2 FQNEAQ (reference sequence). The CDR3 reads CASSLEGREYNEQFF. The CDR3 DNA reads TGTGCCAGCAGCTTAGAAGGACGGGAATACAATGAGCAGTTCTTC.

This clonotype has just a few counts. The chain is built from TRBV27 and TRBJ1-3; tentative D call: TRBD1 (5 bases). CDR1 is MNHEY and CDR2 is SMNVEV in the germline V gene (reference sequence). The CDR3 has 12 residues. Trimming cost V 11 bases and J 4 bases, with 12 bases left between them. This chain's CDR3 is CAAGGVGNTIYF. CDR3 nucleotides: TGTGCCGCCGGGGGGGTAGGAAACACCATATATTTT.

This clonotype has a count of ten or more. CDR3 amino acids: CASSPKKTGAETQYF. The DNA of the CDR3 is TGTGCCAGCAGCCCAAAAAAGACAGGGGCTGAGACCCAGTACTTC. This chain connects TRBV5-4 to TRBJ2-5; 8 bases agree with TRBD1. The trim removed 4 bases at V and 5 bases at J, leaving 10 bases unmatched. This CDR3 contains 15 residues. Germline V CDR1 and CDR2: SGHNT, YYREEE (reference sequence).

This clonotype appeared a few times. The rearrangement uses TRBV2 and TRBJ2-6, with a weak D call TRBD2 (5 bases). The CDR3 totals 16 residues. Between the trimmed V and J ends, which lost 10 bases and 0 bases, there was a span of 16 bases. Germline-derived CDR1 and CDR2 are SNHLY and FYNNEI. Written as DNA, the CDR3 is TGTGCCACCACGAGGGAAAGAAGCTCTGGGGCCAACGTCCTGACTTTC. It translates to CATTRERSSGANVLTF. Supplemented by reference TRBV2 and TRBJ2-6, the full variable domain reads EPEVTQTPSHQVTQMGQEVILRCVPISNHLYFYWYRQILGQKVEFLVSFYNNEISEKSEIFDDQFSVERPDGSNFTLKIRSTKLEDSAMYFCATTRERSSGANVLTFGAGSRLTVL.

This clonotype turned up a few times. The CDR3 coding sequence is TGTGCCAGCAGCCCGACCGGGGGGACTCACTATGGCTACACCTTC. Protein product: CASSPTGGTHYGYTF. The genes are TRBV7-3 and TRBJ1-2, with D possibly being TRBD1 (5 bases). The ends were cut back, 5 bases at V and 3 bases at J, with 16 bases in the middle. The CDR3 totals 15 residues. Germline V gene lookup returns CDR1 SGHTA and CDR2 FQGTGA. Full variable domain (remainder filled in from reference TRBV7-3 and TRBJ1-2): GAGVSQTPSNKVTEKGKYVELRCDPISGHTALYWYRQSLGQGPEFLIYFQGTGAADDSGLPNDRFFAVRPEGSVSTLKIQRTERGDSAVYLCASSPTGGTHYGYTFGSGTRLTVV.

This clonotype was picked up a small number of times. The chain's CDR3 is CASAGSGGQETQYF. DNA of the CDR3: TGTGCCAGCGCCGGGAGCGGGGGTCAAGAGACCCAGTACTTC. The chain recombines TRBV5-4 with TRBJ2-5; TRBD2 matches 8 bases. V was pared by 7 bases and J by 2 bases, with 7 bases of the junction left unmatched. In germline, CDR1 is SGHNT, CDR2 YYREEE (reference sequence). This CDR3 has 14 amino acids.

Ten or more counts support this clonotype. The V and J genes are TRBV7-8 and TRBJ1-2; tentative D call: TRBD1 (6 bases). The CDR3 sequence is 16 residues long. V was cut by 5 bases and J by 8 bases, with 24 bases left in between. Germline V gene lookup returns CDR1 SGHVS and CDR2 FQNEAQ. CDR3 sequence (DNA): TGTGCCAGCAGCGAGCTACAGGGAACCCTGACTGGAGGCTACACCTTC. The encoded protein is CASSELQGTLTGGYTF. The full variable domain, with the rest looked up from reference TRBV7-8 and TRBJ1-2, is GAGVSQSPRYKVAKRGQDVALRCDPISGHVSLFWYQQALGQGPEFLTYFQNEAQLDKSGLPSDRFFAERPEGSVSTLKIQRTQQEDSAVYLCASSELQGTLTGGYTFGSGTRLTVV.

The chain is built from TRBV14 and TRBJ2-3, with D unresolved. Germline loops: CDR1 SGHDN, CDR2 FVKESK. This CDR3 spans 12 amino acids. V dropped 1 base and J dropped 9 bases, with 8 bases sitting between them. The CDR3 protein is CASSQVGNTQYF. The CDR3 DNA reads TGTGCCAGCAGCCAAGTAGGGAACACGCAGTATTTT.

There are a few counts of this clonotype. Germline and junction disagree at one end, which may indicate a read error. V usage is TRBV20-1 and J usage is TRBJ1-1, with 7 nucleotides matching TRBD1. CDR3 length: 12 amino acids. Germline values: CDR1 DFQATT, CDR2 SNEGSKA (reference sequence). CDR3 DNA: TGCAGTGCTAAGACAGGGAACGCTGAAGCTTTCTTT. This codes for CSAKTGNAEAFF.

This chain uses TRBV11-2 with TRBJ2-1; D gene unclear. This CDR3 contains 11 residues. V lost 4 bases and J 8 bases, leaving 6 bases between the germline ends. Per the germline V gene, CDR1 is SGHAT and CDR2 is FQNNGV. Written as DNA, the CDR3 is TGTGCCAGCAGCTACCGCCATGAGCAGTTCTTC. As protein: CASSYRHEQFF. Full variable domain (missing parts from reference TRBV11-2 and TRBJ2-1): EAGVAQSPRYKIIEKRQSVAFWCNPISGHATLYWYQQILGQGPKLLIQFQNNGVVDDSQLPKDRFSAERLKGVDSTLKIQPAKLEDSAVYLCASSYRHEQFFGPGTRLTVL.

This clonotype occurred many times. The genes are TRBV12-3 or TRBV12-4 and TRBJ2-5; 11 bases fit TRBD2. The trim removed 7 bases at V and 3 bases at J, leaving 7 bases unmatched. The CDR3 is 15 residues long. This CDR3 is CASTEPGLAEETQYF. In nucleotides, the CDR3 is TGTGCCAGCACCGAGCCGGGACTAGCGGAAGAGACCCAGTACTTC.

This clonotype was detected many times. CDR3 nucleotide sequence: TGTGCCAGCAGCTCCGGGGCAAGTAACTATGGCTACACCTTC. Its protein is CASSSGASNYGYTF. The rearrangement links TRBV7-9 to TRBJ1-2, with a possible D match to TRBD1 (5 bases). V was trimmed by 4 bases and J by 1 base, leaving 10 bases between them. The CDR3 spans 14 residues. CDR1 and CDR2 (germline): SEHNR, FQNEAQ (reference sequence).

The chain links TRBV6-5 to TRBJ2-7; 7 nucleotides match TRBD1. Germline values: CDR1 MNHEY, CDR2 SVGAGI. The CDR3 consists of 15 residues. With V trimmed by 2 bases and J by 2 bases, 6 bases remained unmatched. The CDR3 coding sequence is TGTGCCAGCAGTTACGGATCGGGACAGCCCTACGAGCAGTACTTC. This gives the protein CASSYGSGQPYEQYF.

This clonotype was picked up many times. This chain uses TRBV5-8 with TRBJ2-7, with D perhaps matching TRBD1 (6 bases). The CDR3 consists of 14 residues. The germline V gene has CDR1 SGHTS and CDR2 YDEGEE. V lost 3 bases and J lost 6, with 16 bases in between. CDR3 region: CASSYQRNRVEQYF. The CDR3 DNA is TGTGCCAGCAGCTATCAGCGAAACAGGGTCGAGCAGTACTTC. Variable domain in full (rest from reference TRBV5-8 and TRBJ2-7): EAGVTQSPTHLIKTRGQQATLRCSPISGHTSVYWYQQALGLGLQFLLWYDEGEERNRGNFPPRFSGRQFPNYSSELNVNALELEDSALYLCASSYQRNRVEQYFGPGTRLTVT.

This clonotype showed up just a few times. The rearrangement links TRBV6-1 to TRBJ2-4, with unresolved D. The V gene's germline CDR1 is MNHNS and CDR2 SASEGT. Trimming took off 7 bases at V and 6 bases at J, with 10 bases between the two ends. The CDR3 length is 12 residues. The CDR3 DNA reads as TGTGCCAGCAAGGGTTCGGGAAACATTCAGTACTTC. It codes for CASKGSGNIQYF.

A few counts support this clonotype. The J gene is TRBJ1-5, the V gene TRBV18; 8 positions match TRBD1. Germline CDR1 reads KGHSH; CDR2 reads LQKENI. The CDR3 has 15 residues. Trimming at V came to 5 bases and at J to 4 bases, leaving 7 bases not matched to a gene. CDR3 region: CASSGQGGVNQPQHF. The CDR3 DNA reads as TGTGCCAGCTCAGGACAGGGTGGGGTTAATCAGCCCCAGCATTTT.

There are many counts of this clonotype. The gene calls are TRBV12-3 or TRBV12-4 and TRBJ1-1; no reliable D call. Trimming removed 3 bases at V and 1 base at J, with 15 bases between. The CDR3 loop spans 16 amino acids. The CDR3 nucleotides read TGTGCCAGCAGTTTCTTGCGCGAGGCGTGGAACACTGAAGCTTTCTTT. Translation: CASSFLREAWNTEAFF.

The V call is TRBV6-1, the J call TRBJ1-2; 9 bases fit TRBD1. This CDR3 has 14 residues. Germline CDR1 MNHNS, CDR2 SASEGT. V was clipped by 10 bases and J by 6 bases; unmatched bases: 12. CDR3 sequence reads: CATRWWDRVDGYTF. As DNA, the CDR3 is TGTGCCACCCGTTGGTGGGACAGGGTTGATGGCTACACCTTC.

The V call is TRBV28, the J call TRBJ1-2; D gene unclear. Per the germline V gene, CDR1 is MDHEN and CDR2 is SYDVKM. The CDR3 has 16 amino acids. Trimming stripped 7 bases from V and 2 bases from J, with 20 bases between. This chain's CDR3 is CASTTPWRARNYGYTF. The CDR3 DNA follows: TGTGCCAGCACCACCCCTTGGAGGGCTCGGAACTATGGCTACACCTTC.

The sample holds a few counts of this clonotype. The V and J genes are TRBV7-9 and TRBJ2-2; D is ambiguous. Looked up from germline, CDR1 is SEHNR and CDR2 is FQNEAQ (reference sequence). V lost 3 bases to trimming and J lost 4 bases, with 9 bases between them. The CDR3 runs to 14 residues. As DNA, the CDR3 is TGTGCCAGCAGCTTCGTAGGGTCCACCGGGGAGCTGTTTTTT. Its translation: CASSFVGSTGELFF.

This clonotype has only a few counts. The chain recombines TRBV4-1 with TRBJ1-2; tentative D call: TRBD1 (6 bases). The CDR3 is made up of 16 amino acids. The V and J ends lost 0 bases and 5 bases respectively, with 16 bases between them. Germline-derived CDR1 and CDR2 are MGHRA and YSYEKL. The CDR3 here is CASSQDFEGGGYGYTF. In nucleotides, the CDR3 is TGCGCCAGCAGCCAAGACTTCGAGGGGGGGGGATATGGCTACACCTTC.

The V and J genes are TRBV9 and TRBJ1-2, with 11 bases lining up with TRBD1. The CDR3 has 16 amino acids. J was trimmed by 7 bases and V by 0 bases; bases with no gene match: 8. CDR1 SGDLS and CDR2 YYNGEE come from the germline V gene. The CDR3 DNA is TGTGCCAGCAGCGTAGATTGGACAGGGGGCGCATTTGGCTACACCTTC. Its protein product is CASSVDWTGGAFGYTF.